The present TCR beta chain was sequenced within a study of cytomegalovirus exposure and HLA in healthy donors. There are 18 residues in the CDR3. V lost 0 bases, J lost 2 bases, and 12 bases stayed unmatched. Germline values: CDR1 SGHAT, CDR2 FQNNGV. This clone was counted a few times. PCR involved 60 Vbeta and 13 Jbeta primers. Using immunoSEQ multiplex PCR, the repertoire was profiled, and TCRdb retains in-frame clones only, with some absent. The sample has about 170,000 clones; roughly four fifths are singletons. This TCR was sampled from a woman in her 30s in good health and CMV-seropositive. Material for sequencing was PBMCs. V and J are TRBV11-2 and TRBJ2-7, with 8 bases identical to TRBD1. CDR3 sequence: CASSLEWADRELTYEQYF. The CDR3 nucleotides read TGTGCCAGCAGCTTAGAGTGGGCGGACAGGGAACTCACCTACGAGCAGTACTTC. Filled out from reference TRBV11-2 and TRBJ2-7, the complete variable domain reads EAGVAQSPRYKIIEKRQSVAFWCNPISGHATLYWYQQILGQGPKLLIQFQNNGVVDDSQLPKDRFSAERLKGVDSTLKIQPAKLEDSAVYLCASSLEWADRELTYEQYFGPGTRLTVT.